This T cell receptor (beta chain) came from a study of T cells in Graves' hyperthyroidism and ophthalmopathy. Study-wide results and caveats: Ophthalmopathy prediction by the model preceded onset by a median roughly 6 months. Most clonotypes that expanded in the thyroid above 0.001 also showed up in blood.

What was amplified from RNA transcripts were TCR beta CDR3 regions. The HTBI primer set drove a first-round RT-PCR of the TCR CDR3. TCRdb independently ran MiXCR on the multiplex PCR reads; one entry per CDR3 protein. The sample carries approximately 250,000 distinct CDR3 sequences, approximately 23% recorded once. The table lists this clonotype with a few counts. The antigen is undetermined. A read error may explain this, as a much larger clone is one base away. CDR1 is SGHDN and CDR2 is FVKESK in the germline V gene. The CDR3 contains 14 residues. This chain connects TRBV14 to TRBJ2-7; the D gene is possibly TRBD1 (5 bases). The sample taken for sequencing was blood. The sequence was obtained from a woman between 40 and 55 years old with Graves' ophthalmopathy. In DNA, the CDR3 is TGTGTCAGCAGCCAAGTGCAGGGCGTCAACGAGCAGTACTTC. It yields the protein CVSSQVQGVNEQYF.